These 10 T cell receptor beta chains originate from one sample sequenced in a study of blood T cells in healthy people across ages. Primed by a sample-barcoded 5' primer and a J-beta primer mix, a second PCR proceeded for roughly 6 to 12 cycles. Each CDR3 protein gets one entry after TCRdb re-called the 5' RACE reads with MiXCR. The sample records roughly 1,100,000 distinct CDR3 sequences, 25% being singletons. The sample also formed part of further work on T cells of mothers and their children.

Material for sequencing was blood. The receptors shown here come from a girl aged 2 to 10 in good health.

There are a few counts of this clonotype. V and J are TRBV9 and TRBJ1-2; a weak D match, TRBD1 (6 bases). Germline V gene sequence: CDR1 SGDLS, CDR2 YYNGEE. Deletions cut 3 bases from V and 2 bases from J, with 17 bases between. The CDR3 extends over 16 amino acids. The CDR3 loop is CASSAGQIPGNYGYTF. CDR3 in DNA: TGTGCCAGCAGCGCGGGACAAATCCCAGGGAACTATGGCTACACCTTC.

This clonotype was detected many times. The chain joins TRBV20-1 to TRBJ2-3; 7 bases line up with TRBD1. V lost 3 bases, J lost 5 bases, and 14 bases stayed unmatched. The germline V gene encodes CDR1 DFQATT and CDR2 SNEGSKA (reference sequence). The CDR3 is 16 residues long. For the CDR3, the DNA is TGCAGTGCTAGGCAACAGGGGAGCCTTGGTTTAGATACGCAGTATTTT. As protein: CSARQQGSLGLDTQYF.

J is TRBJ2-3 and V is TRBV20-1, with 7 bases identical to TRBD2. CDR1 is DFQATT, CDR2 SNEGSKA, per germline (reference sequence). V trimming: 0 bases; J trimming: 2 bases; junction bases outside the gene matches: 11. CDR3 length equals 17 residues. The CDR3 coding sequence is TGCAGTGCTAGAGACGCAAGTGGGAGCGGGATCACAGATACGCAGTATTTT. Translation: CSARDASGSGITDTQYF.

This clonotype was counted a few times. The chain's CDR3 is CASSLSILGTEAFF. The CDR3, as DNA: TGTGCCAGCAGCTTATCCATCCTCGGTACTGAAGCTTTCTTT. This chain joins TRBV7-2 and TRBJ1-1, with no clear D. The V gene lost 2 bases and the J gene lost 5 bases, with 12 bases spanning the gap. Looked up from germline, CDR1 is SGHTA and CDR2 is FQGNSA. The CDR3 extends over 14 amino acids.

This clonotype appeared a single time. This rearrangement joins TRBV2 to TRBJ2-3; weak D call: TRBD2 (5 bases). V dropped 7 bases and J dropped 4 bases, with 6 bases sitting between them. Germline CDR1 SNHLY, CDR2 FYNNEI. The CDR3 contains 11 residues. This CDR3 is CASNGADTQYF. As DNA, the CDR3 is TGTGCCAGCAACGGGGCAGATACGCAGTATTTT.

V and J are TRBV11-2 and TRBJ2-1; TRBD1 agrees at 7 bases. The last part of the DNA fits TRBJ2-7 better; the J call may be wrong. The germline V gene has CDR1 SGHAT and CDR2 FQNNGV. The CDR3 sequence is 14 residues long. CDR3 bases: TGTGCCAGCAGCTTCGGGACAGTATTCTACGAGCAGTACTTC. Amino acid sequence: CASSFGTVFYEQYF.

This sequence joins TRBV6-5 and TRBJ2-7; D is possibly TRBD2 (5 bases). Per the germline V gene, CDR1 is MNHEY and CDR2 is SVGAGI. Deletions cut 6 bases from V and 5 bases from J, with 17 bases between. CDR3 size: 14 residues. This CDR3 reads CASRLNGLTDEQYF. For the CDR3, the DNA is TGTGCCAGCAGACTCAACGGACTGACGGACGAGCAGTACTTC.

V gene TRBV7-3 combines with J gene TRBJ2-1; D might be TRBD1 or TRBD2, each matching 5 bases. The CDR3 runs 15 residues. Between the trimmed V and J ends, which lost 5 bases and 3 bases, there was a span of 14 bases. Germline V CDR1 and CDR2: SGHTA, FQGTGA. CDR3 nucleotide sequence: TGTGCCAGCAGCCAAGGGGACCCCGGCTACAATGAGCAGTTCTTC. Translating gives CASSQGDPGYNEQFF.

The J gene is TRBJ1-1, the V gene TRBV20-1, with D unclear. CDR1 DFQATT and CDR2 SNEGSKA come from the germline V gene (reference sequence). The CDR3 totals 12 residues. Here the CDR3 reads CTPEEGRTEAFF. The CDR3 bases are TGCACGCCTGAGGAAGGGAGGACTGAAGCTTTCTTT.

The chain has TRBV7-2 and TRBJ1-1; D is undetermined. Per the germline V gene, CDR1 is SGHTA and CDR2 is FQGNSA. The CDR3 has 14 amino acids. Between the trimmed V and J ends, which lost 5 bases and 2 bases, there was a span of 12 bases. The chain's CDR3 is CASSQRVVNTEAFF. Here the CDR3 DNA reads TGTGCCAGCAGCCAGCGGGTAGTAAACACTGAAGCTTTCTTT.